These T cell receptor beta chains were read from a single sample in a study of blood T cell repertoires in COVID-19. Method: immunoSEQ multiplex PCR; TCRdb's copy keeps in-frame clones and lacks some. Of under 75,000 clones in the sample, 79% were seen once. The sample taken for sequencing was peripheral blood. The receptors originated from an older woman with acute or convalescent COVID-19. Each CDR3 is given with its conserved first and last residue. A D gene is named only where the DNA matches it firmly. Only some rows state a clone size, as once, few, many or a class for expanded clones.

abundance | len | j_gene | v_gene | d_gene | CDR3nt | CDR3aa
NA | 15 | TRBJ1-1 | TRBV5-1 | TRBD1 | TGCGCCAGCAAGGGCAGGGGGCCAACAGACACTGAAGCTTTCTTT | CASKGRGPTDTEAFF
NA | 15 | TRBJ2-5 | TRBV19 | NA | TGTGCCAGTACCCCGGCGGGTGGGTACCAAGAGACCCAGTACTTC | CASTPAGGYQETQYF
NA | 15 | TRBJ2-7 | TRBV11-2 | TRBD1 | TGTGCCAGCAGCTCGCCTTTACAGGGGTTGGGCGAGCAGTACTTC | CASSSPLQGLGEQYF
NA | 16 | TRBJ1-2 | TRBV5-8 | TRBD1 | TGTGCCAGCAGCGCCAGGACAGGCCGACACCTCTATGGCTACACCTTC | CASSARTGRHLYGYTF
NA | 14 | TRBJ2-3 | TRBV9 | TRBD2 | TGTGCCAGCAGCAGGGGACTAGGGGTAGATACGCAGTATTTT | CASSRGLGVDTQYF
once | 13 | TRBJ2-1 | TRBV5-1 | NA | TGCGCCAGCACAATCGGACAGAACAATGAGCAGTTCTTC | CASTIGQNNEQFF
few | 14 | TRBJ1-2 | TRBV19 | NA | TGTGCCTCTAGACCGGGACACGGAAACTATGGCTACACCTTC | CASRPGHGNYGYTF
NA | 13 | TRBJ1-5 | TRBV10-3 | NA | TGTGCCATCAAACCGGGAGATCACCAGCCCCAGCATTTT | CAIKPGDHQPQHF
NA | 17 | TRBJ1-2 | TRBV4-3 | TRBD1 | TGCGCCAGCAGCCAAGGTTGGATGGCAGGGGGTGGCTATGGCTACACCTTC | CASSQGWMAGGGYGYTF
many | 16 | TRBJ1-6 | TRBV5-5 | NA | TGTGCCAGCAGCTTGGAAGTATGGCAGTCGAATTCACCCCTCCACTTT | CASSLEVWQSNSPLHF
once | 15 | TRBJ2-2 | TRBV15 | NA | TGTGCCACCAGCAGGGATCTACGGGGCACCGGGGAGCTGTTTTTT | CATSRDLRGTGELFF
NA | 17 | TRBJ1-5 | TRBV4-2 | TRBD1 | TGTGCCAGCAGCCAAGAGAAGGGGGCTCGGGGCAATCAGCCCCAGCATTTT | CASSQEKGARGNQPQHF
few | 14 | TRBJ2-2 | TRBV29-1 | NA | TGCAGCGTTGAAGCAGGGATCTTCACCGGGGAGCTGTTTTTT | CSVEAGIFTGELFF
NA | 14 | TRBJ1-4 | TRBV5-6 | NA | TGTGCCAGCAGCTTGAAGGACAGCTATGAAAAACTGTTTTTT | CASSLKDSYEKLFF
NA | 15 | TRBJ1-1 | TRBV28 | TRBD1 | TGTGCCAGCAGTCCGGGGACAGGGGGCGAGTCTGAAGCTTTCTTT | CASSPGTGGESEAFF
NA | 15 | TRBJ2-7 | TRBV5-6 | NA | TGTGCCAGCAGCCCAGGACTGGGGGGTTCCTACGAGCAGTACTTC | CASSPGLGGSYEQYF
NA | 15 | TRBJ2-5 | TRBV5-6 | TRBD1 | TGTGCCAGCTGCCAGGATCCGGGACAGCCGGAGACCCAGTACTTC | CASCQDPGQPETQYF
NA | 16 | TRBJ1-5 | TRBV3-1/TRBV3-2 | NA | TGTGCCAGCAGCCAAGATTTGCCAGGGTCCAATCAGCCCCAGCATTTT | CASSQDLPGSNQPQHF
NA | 15 | TRBJ2-3 | TRBV19 | NA | TGTGCCAGTAGTTTGGCGGGGAGAAGCACAGATACGCAGTATTTT | CASSLAGRSTDTQYF
NA | 12 | TRBJ1-3 | TRBV7-2 | NA | TGTGCCAGCAGCTCACAGGGAACCACCATATATTTT | CASSSQGTTIYF
NA | 12 | TRBJ2-2 | TRBV27 | TRBD1 | TGTGCCAGCCGGACAGGCGCCGGGGAGCTGTTTTTT | CASRTGAGELFF
NA | 15 | TRBJ2-7 | TRBV4-3 | NA | TGCGCCAGCAGCCAATTTCGGAGTTTCGGGAACGAGCAGTACTTC | CASSQFRSFGNEQYF
NA | 14 | TRBJ2-5 | TRBV6-5 | TRBD1 | TGTGCCAGCATTAGACAGGGTGGGGAAGAGACCCAGTACTTC | CASIRQGGEETQYF
NA | 16 | TRBJ1-2 | TRBV5-8 | TRBD1 | TGTGCCAGCAGCTTGGTCGACAGGGTCTTTCGCTATGGCTACACCTTC | CASSLVDRVFRYGYTF
NA | 14 | TRBJ1-3 | TRBV7-3 | TRBD1 | TGTGCCAGCAGCTCAGACAGGGCTGGAAACACCATATATTTT | CASSSDRAGNTIYF
NA | 12 | TRBJ2-5 | TRBV6-4 | NA | TGTGCCAGCAGTCCGGCCGGGGAGACCCAGTACTTC | CASSPAGETQYF
NA | 17 | TRBJ2-5 | TRBV10-3 | TRBD2 | TGTGCCATCAGTGGCGATACTAGCGGGGGGGCACAGGAGACCCAGTACTTC | CAISGDTSGGAQETQYF
NA | 16 | TRBJ1-5 | TRBV7-8 | NA | TGTGCCAGCAGCTTAGGATACAGATATAGCAATCAGCCCCAGCATTTT | CASSLGYRYSNQPQHF
once | 16 | TRBJ2-5 | TRBV7-2 | TRBD2 | TGTGCCAGCAGCTTAATAGGCGGGGGGGATAAAGAGACCCAGTACTTC | CASSLIGGGDKETQYF
once | 15 | TRBJ1-1 | TRBV11-1 | NA | TGTGCCAGCAGCTTAATGGGGCAAACGAACACTGAAGCTTTCTTT | CASSLMGQTNTEAFF
NA | 11 | TRBJ1-1 | TRBV6-5 | NA | TGTGCCAGCGTATTGTACACTGAAGCTTTCTTT | CASVLYTEAFF
NA | 15 | TRBJ2-7 | TRBV9 | NA | TGTGCCAGCAGCGTAGGTGGGGGAGGGGGATACGAGCAGTACTTC | CASSVGGGGGYEQYF
NA | 11 | TRBJ2-2 | TRBV10-3 | NA | TGTGCCACCCTAGGGGCCGGGGAGCTGTTTTTT | CATLGAGELFF
once | 15 | TRBJ2-7 | TRBV7-2 | NA | TGTGCCAGCAGCGTCGACATATACGGCGACTACGAGCAGTACTTC | CASSVDIYGDYEQYF
NA | 15 | TRBJ2-4 | TRBV7-2 | TRBD1 | TGTGCCAGCAGCGCCGGGACAGGGTACGGGGACATTCAGTACTTC | CASSAGTGYGDIQYF
NA | 13 | TRBJ2-5 | TRBV5-4 | NA | TGTGCCAGCAGCTCCCAATTCCAAGAGACCCAGTACTTC | CASSSQFQETQYF
NA | 18 | TRBJ2-1 | TRBV27 | NA | TGTGCCAGCAGTTTATCATGGGACACCCTGGGGTCATACAATGAGCAGTTCTTC | CASSLSWDTLGSYNEQFF
NA | 12 | TRBJ1-2 | TRBV28 | NA | TGTGCCAGCAGTTCGGGGATCGGGGGCTACACCTTC | CASSSGIGGYTF
NA | 14 | TRBJ2-2 | TRBV9 | TRBD2 | TGTGCCAGCAGCGTAGCGGGGGGTGGCGGGGAGCTGTTTTTT | CASSVAGGGGELFF
NA | 17 | TRBJ2-7 | TRBV13 | TRBD2 | TGTGCCAGCAGCTCCATTGGACTAGCGGGGGGGATTTACGAGCAGTACTTC | CASSSIGLAGGIYEQYF
NA | 14 | TRBJ2-5 | TRBV6-5 | NA | TGTGCCAGCACTCCCACTTGGGCGCAAGAGACCCAGTACTTC | CASTPTWAQETQYF
NA | 15 | TRBJ1-5 | TRBV9 | NA | TGTGCCAGCCGATCAGAGGGGGACGGGGTACAGCCCCAGCATTTT | CASRSEGDGVQPQHF
NA | 16 | TRBJ1-1 | TRBV7-2 | TRBD1 | TGTGCCAGCAGTTCCCCACTCCTCCAGGGGGAAACTGAAGCTTTCTTT | CASSSPLLQGETEAFF
NA | 17 | TRBJ2-1 | TRBV6-1 | TRBD2 | TGTGCCAGCAGTGAAATGCTAGCGGGGGTTTCTGGAAATGAGCAGTTCTTC | CASSEMLAGVSGNEQFF
NA | 15 | TRBJ1-2 | TRBV24-1 | TRBD1 | TGTGCCACCAGTGAGGTCCACGGGACAGGGTTTGGCTACACCTTC | CATSEVHGTGFGYTF
NA | 16 | TRBJ1-5 | TRBV19 | NA | TGTGCCAGTAGTCTTAATAAACAGGGATGGGGACAGCCCCAGCATTTT | CASSLNKQGWGQPQHF
NA | 15 | TRBJ1-2 | TRBV4-3 | TRBD1 | TGCGCCAGCAGCCAAGAGCCGGGACAGAACTATGGCTACACCTTC | CASSQEPGQNYGYTF
NA | 15 | TRBJ2-5 | TRBV27 | TRBD2 | TGTGCCAGCAGTTCATCACTAGCGGGGGGCCAGGTCCAGTACTTC | CASSSSLAGGQVQYF